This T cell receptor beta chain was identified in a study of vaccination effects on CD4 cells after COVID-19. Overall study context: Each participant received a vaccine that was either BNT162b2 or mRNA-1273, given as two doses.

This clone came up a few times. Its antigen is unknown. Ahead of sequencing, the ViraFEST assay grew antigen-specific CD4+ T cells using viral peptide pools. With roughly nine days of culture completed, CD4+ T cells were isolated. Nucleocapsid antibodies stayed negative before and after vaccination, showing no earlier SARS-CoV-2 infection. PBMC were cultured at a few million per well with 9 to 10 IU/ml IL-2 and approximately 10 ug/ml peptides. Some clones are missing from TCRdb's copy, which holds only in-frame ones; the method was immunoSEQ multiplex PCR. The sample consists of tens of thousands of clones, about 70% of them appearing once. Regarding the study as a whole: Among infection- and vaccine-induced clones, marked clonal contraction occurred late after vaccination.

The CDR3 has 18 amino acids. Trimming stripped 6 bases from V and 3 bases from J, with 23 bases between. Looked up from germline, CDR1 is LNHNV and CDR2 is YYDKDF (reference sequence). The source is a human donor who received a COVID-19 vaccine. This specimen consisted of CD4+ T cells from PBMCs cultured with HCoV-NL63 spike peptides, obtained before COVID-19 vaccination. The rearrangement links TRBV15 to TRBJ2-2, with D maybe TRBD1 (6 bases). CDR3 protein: CATRAKIGTMRDTGELFF. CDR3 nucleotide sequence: TGTGCCACCAGGGCGAAGATCGGGACAATGAGGGACACCGGGGAGCTGTTTTTT. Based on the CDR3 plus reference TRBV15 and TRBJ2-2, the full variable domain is DAMVIQNPRYQVTQFGKPVTLSCSQTLNHNVMYWYQQKSSQAPKLLFHYYDKDFNNEADTPDNFQSRRPNTSFCFLDIRSPGLGDTAMYLCATRAKIGTMRDTGELFFGEGSRLTVL.